The 8 T cell receptor beta chains in this list originate from one sample, sequenced in a study of cytomegalovirus exposure and HLA in healthy donors. PCR primers comprised 60 Vbeta and 13 Jbeta primers. This table comes from immunoSEQ multiplex PCR, and its TCRdb copy is limited to in-frame clones, with some not included. The table lists around 150,000 clones, around 74% of them singletons. The sample comprised PBMCs. The receptors were gathered from a female donor in good health and CMV-seronegative.

This clone showed up just a few times. CDR3 DNA: TGTGCCAGCAGCCCGCGGCCGGGACAGCGCCGCACAGATACGCAGTATTTT. Translating gives CASSPRPGQRRTDTQYF. The rearrangement joins TRBV9 to TRBJ2-3, with 7 nucleotides matching TRBD1. This CDR3 spans 17 amino acids. The J segment lost 1 base and the V segment lost 4 bases, leaving 12 bases of the junction unmatched. Looked up from germline, CDR1 is SGDLS and CDR2 is YYNGEE.

The rearrangement uses TRBV2 and TRBJ1-5; D is ambiguous. The germline gives CDR1 SNHLY, CDR2 FYNNEI. The germline V and J ends were trimmed by 8 bases and 0 bases, with 23 bases remaining between them. This CDR3 contains 18 residues. CDR3 sequence reads: CASRGLASGIYSNQPQHF. The DNA for the CDR3 is TGTGCCAGCCGAGGGCTGGCCTCGGGGATATATAGCAATCAGCCCCAGCATTTT.

The chain joins TRBV9 to TRBJ1-1, with 7 bases identical to TRBD1. The CDR3 totals 13 residues. Germline trimming cut 3 bases from V and 11 bases from J; bases unmatched to any gene: 10. Germline V lookup: CDR1 SGDLS, CDR2 YYNGEE. Here the CDR3 reads CASSAGQAGGAFF. CDR3 DNA: TGTGCCAGCAGCGCCGGACAGGCCGGGGGCGCTTTCTTT.

The chain links TRBV30 to TRBJ2-1; a possible D gene is TRBD1 (5 bases). The CDR3 has 13 amino acids. Trimming stripped 5 bases from V and 9 bases from J, with 17 bases between. CDR1 GTSNPN and CDR2 SVGIG come from the germline V gene (reference sequence). The CDR3 coding sequence is TGTGCCTGGGATCGGAGTTTCCAGGGTGAGCAGTTCTTC. This sequence encodes CAWDRSFQGEQFF.

J is TRBJ1-1 and V is TRBV29-1, with no clear D. Germline V lookup: CDR1 SQVTM, CDR2 ANQGSEA. The V gene lost 7 bases and the J gene lost 10 bases, with 16 bases spanning the gap. This CDR3 has 11 residues. The chain's CDR3 is CSAQFGAGAFF. The CDR3, as DNA: TGCAGCGCCCAATTCGGTGCGGGAGCTTTCTTT. The full variable domain, with the rest looked up from reference TRBV29-1 and TRBJ1-1, is SAVISQKPSRDICQRGTSLTIQCQVDSQVTMMFWYRQQPGQSLTLIATANQGSEATYESGFVIDKFPISRPNLTFSTLTVSNMSPEDSSIYLCSAQFGAGAFFGQGTRLTVV.

CDR3 loop: CASSRTGGDEKLFF. The CDR3 DNA follows: TGTGCCAGTAGCCGGACAGGGGGCGATGAAAAACTGTTTTTT. The chain recombines TRBV19 with TRBJ1-4; 11 nucleotides align to TRBD1. Unmatched junction bases numbered 3, after V lost 6 bases and J lost 6 bases. The germline gives CDR1 LNHDA, CDR2 SQIVND (reference sequence). The CDR3 has 14 residues.

The rearrangement joins TRBV2 to TRBJ2-6, with D unclear. The germline V and J ends were trimmed by 6 bases and 0 bases, with 6 bases remaining between them. In germline, CDR1 is SNHLY, CDR2 FYNNEI. This CDR3 is 14 amino acids long. The CDR3 here is CASSALSGANVLTF. CDR3 in DNA: TGTGCCAGCAGCGCGCTCTCTGGGGCCAACGTCCTGACTTTC.

This chain uses TRBV4-1 with TRBJ1-6; D is possibly TRBD1 (5 bases). V gave up 0 bases and J gave up 6 bases, with 15 bases separating them. This CDR3 has 17 amino acids. Germline V CDR1 and CDR2: MGHRA, YSYEKL. The CDR3 sequence is CASSQDLEGRFNSPLHF. In nucleotides, the CDR3 is TGCGCCAGCAGCCAAGATCTGGAGGGACGATTTAATTCACCCCTCCACTTT.